A single sample gave rise to the 4 T cell receptor beta chains below, sequenced in a study of blood T cells in healthy people across ages. Through a sample-barcoded 5' primer and a J-beta primer mix, a second PCR was run for roughly 6 to 11 cycles. TCRdb used MiXCR to reprocess the 5' RACE reads, holding one entry per CDR3 protein. Found here are 1.4 million to 1.5 million distinct CDR3 sequences, 42% of them singletons; the top ten hold roughly 7.7%. Sequencing used blood. The receptors were gathered from a young woman in good health.

The chain is built from TRBV28 and TRBJ1-2; 7 positions match TRBD1. This CDR3 is built from 13 residues. Trimming took 8 bases from V and 8 from J; bases not matched to a gene: 11. Germline lookup yields CDR1 MDHEN and CDR2 SYDVKM. The CDR3 nucleotides are TGTGCCAGCGGACATACAGGGGTTCAAGGCTACACCTTC. Translation: CASGHTGVQGYTF.

The V and J genes are TRBV29-1 and TRBJ2-2; D is unresolved. The CDR3 consists of 13 residues. V lost 4 bases and J 1 base, leaving 7 bases between the germline ends. Germline V gives CDR1 SQVTM, CDR2 ANQGSEA. The CDR3 reads CSVGTMNTGELFF. The CDR3 coding sequence is TGCAGCGTTGGGACCATGAACACCGGGGAGCTGTTTTTT.

Only a few counts were recorded for this clonotype. In DNA form, the CDR3 reads TGCAGTGCTAGTGGGACTACATCCTACAATGAGCAGTTCTTC. Its protein is CSASGTTSYNEQFF. V gene TRBV20-1 combines with J gene TRBJ2-1, with 7 bases lining up with TRBD2. J lost 1 base, V lost 3 bases, and 3 bases had no gene match. The CDR3 consists of 14 residues. The germline CDR1 and CDR2 sequences are DFQATT and SNEGSKA (reference sequence).

The DNA of the CDR3 is TGCGCCAGCAGTGAGGTTGGCGGGAGTATCGGTGAGCAGTTCTTC. Its translation: CASSEVGGSIGEQFF. The genes are TRBV10-1 and TRBJ2-1; 7 bases map to TRBD2. The germline V gene has CDR1 WNHNN and CDR2 SYGVQD (reference sequence). Germline trimming cut 2 bases from V and 9 bases from J; bases unmatched to any gene: 10. This CDR3 region has 15 residues.